These 18 T cell receptor beta chains were all obtained from the same sample, sequenced in a study of beta chain features in type 1 diabetes. Points from the study as a whole: In every one of the four CD4+ subsets, TCRB CDR3s were moderately but significantly shorter in Type 1 diabetes patients.

Their cognate antigens are unknown. Isolated RNA was reverse transcribed in full, so expressed TCRB transcripts were sequenced. Measured with immunoSEQ multiplex PCR; TCRdb has only the in-frame clones, and not every one. Of some 640,000 clones in the sample, more than 13% are singletons; the top ten hold approximately 0.042%. Sequenced input: naive CD4+ T cells from blood. Source of these receptors: a man aged 18 to 30 with type 1 diabetes.

In this sample, this clone turned up a few times. The chain carries TRBV9 and TRBJ2-7, with a possible D match to TRBD2 (6 bases). The CDR3 runs 13 residues. The ends were cut back, 7 bases at V and 5 bases at J, with 16 bases in the middle. Germline CDR1 is SGDLS and CDR2 is YYNGEE. CDR3 amino acids: CASSSGGWDEQYF. The DNA of the CDR3 is TGTGCCAGCTCATCCGGGGGATGGGACGAGCAGTACTTC.

The sample holds a few counts of this clone. The chain has TRBV11-1 and TRBJ2-3, with TRBD2 identical over 7 bases. The CDR3 contains 18 residues. The germline gives CDR1 SGHAT, CDR2 FQDESV (reference sequence). With 4 bases clipped from V and 0 bases from J, the junction kept 13 bases outside the gene matches. CDR3 sequence: CASSSTARGTLSTDTQYF. The CDR3 DNA reads as TGTGCCAGCAGCTCTACAGCGCGGGGGACCTTAAGCACAGATACGCAGTATTTT. The variable domain in full, completed from reference TRBV11-1 and TRBJ2-3, reads EAEVAQSPRYKITEKSQAVAFWCDPISGHATLYWYRQILGQGPELLVQFQDESVVDDSQLPKDRFSAERLKGVDSTLKIQPAELGDSAMYLCASSSTARGTLSTDTQYFGPGTRLTVL.

This clone has just a few counts. The V gene is TRBV18, the J gene TRBJ1-1, with D possibly matching TRBD1 (6 bases). V shed 2 bases and J shed 12 bases, with 13 bases lying between them. The CDR3 runs 12 residues. Germline V gives CDR1 KGHSH, CDR2 LQKENI. This CDR3 reads CASSPGQGLPFF. The CDR3 region has the DNA TGTGCCAGCTCACCAGGGCAGGGGCTTCCTTTCTTT.

J is TRBJ2-7 and V is TRBV30; 9 nucleotides line up with TRBD1. CDR1 GTSNPN and CDR2 SVGIG come from the germline V gene (reference sequence). The CDR3 consists of 13 residues. V trimming: 5 bases; J trimming: 9 bases; junction bases outside the gene matches: 11. This CDR3 reads CAWGQDRGGGQYF. The CDR3 DNA sequence: TGTGCCTGGGGCCAGGACAGGGGCGGGGGGCAGTACTTC.

J is TRBJ2-3 and V is TRBV7-2; 7 nucleotides align to TRBD1. With 5 bases clipped from V and 0 bases from J, the junction kept 8 bases outside the gene matches. CDR3 size: 16 residues. From germline, CDR1 is SGHTA and CDR2 FQGNSA. CDR3 in amino acids: CASSRWDSRSTDTQYF. CDR3 bases: TGTGCCAGCAGCCGATGGGACAGTCGAAGCACAGATACGCAGTATTTT.

The chain has TRBV7-2 and TRBJ2-1; TRBD2 matches 10 bases. The germline V gene has CDR1 SGHTA and CDR2 FQGNSA. CDR3 length: 15 residues. The V segment lost 5 bases and the J segment 9 bases; nucleotides outside the gene matches: 10. The CDR3 is CASSPLAGEFREQFF. CDR3 DNA: TGTGCCAGCAGCCCCCTAGCGGGGGAGTTCCGTGAGCAGTTCTTC.

V gene TRBV27 combines with J gene TRBJ2-7; no definite D call. The CDR3 runs 15 residues. The germline CDR1 and CDR2 sequences are MNHEY and SMNVEV (reference sequence). V was shortened by 3 bases and J by 1 base, with 13 bases between the two germline ends. For the CDR3, the DNA is TGTGCCAGCAGTTTTGGGCGAGGCAGATCCTACGAGCAGTACTTC. It encodes CASSFGRGRSYEQYF.

The V gene is TRBV28, the J gene TRBJ2-7; unclear D gene. The CDR3 is 10 residues long. V was pared by 3 bases and J by 5 bases, with 2 bases between. Germline V lookup: CDR1 MDHEN, CDR2 SYDVKM. CDR3 nucleotide sequence: TGTGCCAGCAGTTTCAACGAGCAGTACTTC. Residues: CASSFNEQYF.

The rearrangement joins TRBV7-3 to TRBJ1-6, with 8 bases fitting TRBD1. CDR1 and CDR2 (germline): SGHTA, FQGTGA. V lost 6 bases and J lost 9; bases outside the gene matches: 7. This CDR3 region has 14 residues. The CDR3 DNA is TGTGCCAGCAGTGCGGGGACAGGCGCTTCACCCCTCCACTTT. It codes for CASSAGTGASPLHF.

This clone was counted between two and nine times. DNA for the CDR3: TGCGCCAGCAGCTTGGACGTGGAGGGTAGGGCTTTCTTT. Translation: CASSLDVEGRAFF. The J gene is TRBJ1-1, the V gene TRBV5-1; D not resolved. The V end was cut by 0 bases, the J end by 11 bases, with 14 bases between. Germline V gene data show CDR1 as SGHRS and CDR2 as YFSETQ. The CDR3 has 13 residues. Looking up the rest from reference TRBV5-1 and TRBJ1-1 gives the full variable domain: KAGVTQTPRYLIKTRGQQVTLSCSPISGHRSVSWYQQTPGQGLQFLFEYFSETQRNKGNFPGRFSGRQFSNSRSEMNVSTLELGDSALYLCASSLDVEGRAFFGQGTRLTVV.

This clone has more than one count but fewer than ten. The chain is built from TRBV6-5 and TRBJ2-7; D remains ambiguous. V gave up 0 bases and J gave up 2 bases, with 11 bases separating them. Germline CDR1 reads MNHEY; CDR2 reads SVGAGI. The CDR3 is 15 amino acids. The CDR3 spells CASSYSRTITYEQYF. The CDR3, as DNA: TGTGCCAGCAGTTACTCGAGGACGATTACCTACGAGCAGTACTTC.

With respect to this clone: The sample carries other DNA sequences with the same CDR3. This chain joins TRBV7-9 and TRBJ1-5; 7 bases are shared with TRBD1. In germline, CDR1 is SEHNR, CDR2 FQNEAQ (reference sequence). The CDR3 is 13 amino acids. Trimming took 4 bases from V and 5 from J; bases not matched to a gene: 2. The CDR3 nucleotides are TGTGCCAGCAGCTCTCAGGGGGATCAGCCCCAGCATTTT. Its translation: CASSSQGDQPQHF.

J is TRBJ1-1 and V is TRBV6-5, with 7 nucleotides matching TRBD1. Germline V CDR1 and CDR2: MNHEY, SVGAGI. The ends lost 6 bases at V and 8 bases at J; junction bases unmatched: 12. The CDR3 contains 14 residues. The CDR3 DNA follows: TGTGCCAGCAGCCGACGTCCGGGACAGCTAGAAGCTTTCTTT. Its protein is CASSRRPGQLEAFF.

V is TRBV7-2 and J is TRBJ2-2; D remains ambiguous. The CDR3 length is 15 residues. Germline CDR1 SGHTA, CDR2 FQGNSA. V lost 4 bases to trimming and J lost 5 bases, with 14 bases between them. The CDR3: CASSSLAGLTGELFF. CDR3 bases: TGTGCCAGCAGCTCCCTGGCAGGTCTTACCGGGGAGCTGTTTTTT.

CDR3 residues: CSARVTARYF. In DNA form, the CDR3 reads TGCAGTGCTAGAGTGACCGCTCGGTACTTC. The chain uses TRBV20-1 and TRBJ2-7; D not certain. Trimming shortened V by 1 base and J by 12 bases, and 10 bases separated the two germline ends. From germline, CDR1 is DFQATT and CDR2 SNEGSKA (reference sequence). The CDR3 spans 10 residues.

This chain uses TRBV7-9 with TRBJ1-1; unclear D gene. Germline CDR1 SEHNR, CDR2 FQNEAQ (reference sequence). V lost 2 bases to trimming and J lost 1 base, with 5 bases between them. The CDR3 consists of 13 residues. The CDR3 coding sequence is TGTGCCAGCAGCTTACAACAGAACACTGAAGCTTTCTTT. Translating gives CASSLQQNTEAFF.

This clone was counted a few times. The J gene is TRBJ1-1, the V gene TRBV29-1; TRBD1 agrees at 8 bases. Germline lookup yields CDR1 SQVTM and CDR2 ANQGSEA. This CDR3 has 13 residues. The V gene end was trimmed by 6 bases and the J gene end by 5 bases; junction bases not matched to a gene: 8. CDR3 sequence: CSVRQGAGTEAFF. The DNA of the CDR3 is TGCAGCGTCCGGCAGGGGGCAGGAACTGAAGCTTTCTTT.

In its sample, this clone was seen a few times. V is TRBV6-5 and J is TRBJ2-1; 8 bases map to TRBD2. With 4 bases clipped from V and 6 bases from J, the junction kept 5 bases outside the gene matches. CDR1 is MNHEY and CDR2 is SVGAGI in the germline V gene. This CDR3 region has 14 residues. CDR3 in amino acids: CASSSGLARNEQFF. In DNA, the CDR3 is TGTGCCAGCAGTTCTGGACTAGCACGCAATGAGCAGTTCTTC.